This T cell receptor (beta chain) was recorded in a study of Ad26.COV2.S vaccination and SARS-CoV-2 variants. Study-wide background: Dosing was one shot or two shots 56 days apart.

Sample treatment: some 19 received Ad26.COV2.S at low or high dose, single or two shots; several received placebo; per-sample allocation not given. Sampling was done on day 63 after the first vaccine or placebo injection. Germline CDR1 and CDR2: MGHRA and YSYEKL. V lost 3 bases to trimming and J lost 2 bases, with 10 bases between them. The CDR3 loop spans 14 amino acids. Data came from immunoSEQ multiplex PCR; TCRdb stores just in-frame clones and leaves some out. The sample holds approximately 300,000 clones, around 83% seen once. This clone has a handful of counts. The rearrangement links TRBV4-1 to TRBJ1-2, with D possibly being TRBD1 (6 bases). The source was peripheral blood, collected in a trial of Ad26.COV2.S vaccine versus placebo. The receptor was derived from a person aged 18-60 years who received the Ad26.COV2.S COVID-19 vaccine or a placebo. CDR3 in amino acids: CASSQPTGNYGYTF. The CDR3, as DNA: TGCGCCAGCAGCCAGCCTACAGGGAACTATGGCTACACCTTC.